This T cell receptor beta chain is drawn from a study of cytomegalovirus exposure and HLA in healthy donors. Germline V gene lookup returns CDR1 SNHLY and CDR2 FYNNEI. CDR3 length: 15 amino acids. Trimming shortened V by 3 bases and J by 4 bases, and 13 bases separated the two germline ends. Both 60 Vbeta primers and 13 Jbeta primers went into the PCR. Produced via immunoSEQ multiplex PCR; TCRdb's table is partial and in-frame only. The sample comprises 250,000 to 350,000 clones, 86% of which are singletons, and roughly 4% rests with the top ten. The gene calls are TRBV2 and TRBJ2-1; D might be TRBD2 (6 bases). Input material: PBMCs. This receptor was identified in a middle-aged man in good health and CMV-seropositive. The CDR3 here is CASSEVSGRYNEQFF. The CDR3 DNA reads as TGTGCCAGCAGTGAGGTTAGCGGAAGATACAATGAGCAGTTCTTC.